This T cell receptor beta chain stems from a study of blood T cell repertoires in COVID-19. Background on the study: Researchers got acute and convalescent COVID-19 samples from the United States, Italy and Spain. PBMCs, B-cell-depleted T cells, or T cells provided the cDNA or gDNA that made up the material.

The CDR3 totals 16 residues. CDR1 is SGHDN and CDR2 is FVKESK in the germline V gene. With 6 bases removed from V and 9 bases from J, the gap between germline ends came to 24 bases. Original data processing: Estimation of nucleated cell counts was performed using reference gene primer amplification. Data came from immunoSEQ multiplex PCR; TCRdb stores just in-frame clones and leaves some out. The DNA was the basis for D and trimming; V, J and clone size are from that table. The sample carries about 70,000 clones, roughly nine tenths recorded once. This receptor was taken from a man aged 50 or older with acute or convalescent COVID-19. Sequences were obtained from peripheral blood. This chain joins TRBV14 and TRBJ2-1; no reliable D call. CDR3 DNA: TGTGCCAGCAGATCTACCCTAGACCGAATTCGCGGTGAGCAGTTCTTC. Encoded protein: CASRSTLDRIRGEQFF.